This T cell receptor beta chain was identified in a study of identifying expanded T cells in peripheral blood. A remark on this clone: The antigen is undetermined.

During the collection period, no donor immune events like infections were recorded. Clones were sequenced by immunoSEQ multiplex PCR, and TCRdb holds only the in-frame ones, with some missing. Altogether about 86,000 clones are present, nearly 90% being singletons, with the ten largest covering approximately 6%. Study-wide results and caveats: Variance in clone template counts between approximately two-week samples significantly increased with total template count across all healthy donors.

Germline V CDR1 and CDR2: GTSNPN, SVGIG (reference sequence). This CDR3 is built from 15 residues. The V segment lost 5 bases and the J segment 7 bases; nucleotides outside the gene matches: 12. The sample taken for sequencing was blood. V gene TRBV30 combines with J gene TRBJ1-3; 9 bases align to TRBD1. The source of this sequence is a person between 18 and 75 years old in good health. CDR3 region: CAWGIQGAGGNTIYF. In DNA, the CDR3 is TGTGCCTGGGGGATACAGGGGGCGGGAGGCAACACCATATATTTT.